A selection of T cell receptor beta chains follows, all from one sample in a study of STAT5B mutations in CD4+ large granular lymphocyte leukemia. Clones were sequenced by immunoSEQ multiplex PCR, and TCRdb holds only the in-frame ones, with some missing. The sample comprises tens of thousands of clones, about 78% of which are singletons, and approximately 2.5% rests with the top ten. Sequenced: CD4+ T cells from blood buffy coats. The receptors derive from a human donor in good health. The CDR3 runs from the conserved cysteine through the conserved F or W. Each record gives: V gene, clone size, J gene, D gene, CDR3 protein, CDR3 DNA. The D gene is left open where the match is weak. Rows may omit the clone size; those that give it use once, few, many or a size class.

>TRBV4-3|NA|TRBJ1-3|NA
CASSPTGSSSGNTIYF
TGCGCCAGCAGCCCAACAGGGTCTAGCTCTGGAAACACCATATATTTT
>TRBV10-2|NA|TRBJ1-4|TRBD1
CASTTHRGSRSAGVKLFF
TGCGCCAGCACCACTCACAGGGGGAGTAGGTCGGCGGGTGTAAAACTGTTTTTT
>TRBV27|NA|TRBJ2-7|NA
CASSDRTTYEQYF
TGTGCCAGCTCTGACAGGACAACTTACGAGCAGTACTTC
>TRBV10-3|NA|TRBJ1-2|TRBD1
CAISEGTGDGYTF
TGTGCCATCAGTGAGGGGACAGGGGATGGCTACACCTTC
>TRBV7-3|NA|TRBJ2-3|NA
CASRRDSTDTQYF
TGTGCCAGCAGACGGGACTCCACAGATACGCAGTATTTT
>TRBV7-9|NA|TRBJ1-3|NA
CASSPGTSSGNTIYF
TGTGCCAGCAGCCCGGGGACCTCAAGTGGAAACACCATATATTTT
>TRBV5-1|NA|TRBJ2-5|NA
CASSFQGQETQYF
TGCGCCAGCAGCTTCCAGGGCCAAGAGACCCAGTACTTC
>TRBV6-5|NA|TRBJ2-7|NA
CASSYGYRSYEQYF
TGTGCCAGCAGTTACGGGTACAGGTCCTACGAGCAGTACTTC
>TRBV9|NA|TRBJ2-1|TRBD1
CASSVGQGGYNEQFF
TGTGCCAGCAGCGTAGGACAGGGGGGTTACAATGAGCAGTTCTTC
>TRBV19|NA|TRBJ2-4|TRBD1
CASSTRQGAQYF
TGTGCCAGTAGTACCCGACAGGGGGCTCAGTACTTC
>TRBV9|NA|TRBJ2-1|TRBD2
CASSETSGIYNEQFF
TGTGCCAGCAGCGAGACTAGCGGGATCTACAATGAGCAGTTCTTC
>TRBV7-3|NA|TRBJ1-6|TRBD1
CASSLFGQGNNSPLHF
TGTGCCAGCAGCTTATTTGGACAGGGGAATAATTCACCCCTCCACTTT
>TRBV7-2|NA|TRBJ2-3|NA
CASSLEVGITDTQYF
TGTGCCAGCAGCTTAGAGGTCGGGATTACAGATACGCAGTATTTT
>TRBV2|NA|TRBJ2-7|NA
CASSVDLSYEQYF
TGTGCCAGCAGTGTGGACCTCTCCTACGAGCAGTACTTC
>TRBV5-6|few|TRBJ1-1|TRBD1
CASSFYDRGPEAFF
TGTGCCAGCAGCTTTTACGACAGGGGCCCTGAAGCTTTCTTT
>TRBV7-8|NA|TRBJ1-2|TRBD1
CASSWDRGANYGYTF
TGTGCCAGCAGCTGGGACAGGGGGGCTAACTATGGCTACACCTTC
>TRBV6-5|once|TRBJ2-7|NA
CASWTLHGGEQYF
TGTGCCAGCTGGACCCTCCACGGTGGGGAGCAGTACTTC
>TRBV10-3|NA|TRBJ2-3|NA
CAIRGGSTDTQYF
TGTGCCATCAGGGGCGGGAGCACAGATACGCAGTATTTT
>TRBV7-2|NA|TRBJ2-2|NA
CASRNHGELFF
TGTGCCAGCAGAAACCACGGGGAGCTGTTTTTT
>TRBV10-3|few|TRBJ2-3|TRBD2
CATTSGNFRTDTQYF
TGTGCCACCACTAGCGGGAATTTTCGGACAGATACGCAGTATTTT
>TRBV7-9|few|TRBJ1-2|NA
CASSLAGDGYTF
TGTGCCAGCAGCTTAGCGGGGGATGGCTACACCTTC
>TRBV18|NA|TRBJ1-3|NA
CASSPRPLGGNTIYF
TGTGCCAGCTCACCACGTCCCCTGGGGGGAAACACCATATATTTT
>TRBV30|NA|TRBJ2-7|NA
CAWCRDFSYEQYF
TGTGCCTGGTGCCGGGACTTCTCATACGAGCAGTACTTC
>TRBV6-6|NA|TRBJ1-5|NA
CASSRGTFNQPQHF
TGTGCCAGCAGCCGCGGGACATTTAATCAGCCCCAGCATTTT
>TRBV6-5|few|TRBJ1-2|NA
CASSRGGGNLTF
TGTGCCAGCAGCCGGGGAGGGGGTAATCTCACCTTC
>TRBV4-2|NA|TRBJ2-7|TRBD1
CASSQALGQGSEQYF
TGTGCCAGCAGCCAAGCGCTGGGACAGGGTTCCGAGCAGTACTTC
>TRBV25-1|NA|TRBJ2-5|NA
CASSGGAGRETQYF
TGTGCCAGCAGTGGGGGGGCAGGGCGAGAGACCCAGTACTTC
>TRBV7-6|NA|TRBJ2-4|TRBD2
CASSLTSGGASNIQYF
TGTGCCAGCAGCCTAACTAGCGGGGGGGCCTCAAACATTCAGTACTTC
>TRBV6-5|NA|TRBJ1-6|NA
CASTNSQGYNSPLHF
TGTGCCAGCACAAATTCACAGGGATATAATTCACCCCTCCACTTT
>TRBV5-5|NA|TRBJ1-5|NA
CASSFLPRGDGQPQHF
TGTGCCAGCAGCTTCTTACCCCGGGGGGATGGGCAGCCCCAGCATTTT
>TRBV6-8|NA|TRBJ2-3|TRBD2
CASSYPEGTSGRESTDTQYF
TGTGCCAGCAGTTACCCGGAGGGGACTAGCGGGAGAGAGAGCACAGATACGCAGTATTTT
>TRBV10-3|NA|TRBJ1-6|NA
CAISESGNSPLHF
TGTGCCATCAGTGAGTCAGGGAACTCACCCCTCCACTTT
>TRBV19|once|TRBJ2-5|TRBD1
CASSIGQGIRETQYF
TGTGCCAGTAGTATAGGACAGGGAATAAGAGAGACCCAGTACTTC
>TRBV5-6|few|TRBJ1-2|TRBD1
CASSRDRGYGYTF
TGTGCCAGCAGCCGGGACAGGGGCTATGGCTACACCTTC
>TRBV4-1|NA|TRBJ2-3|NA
CASSRQDPSTDTQYF
TGCGCCAGCAGTCGACAGGACCCTAGCACAGATACGCAGTATTTT
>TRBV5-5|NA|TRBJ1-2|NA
CASSLQGNDYGYTF
TGTGCCAGCAGCTTGCAGGGGAACGACTATGGCTACACCTTC
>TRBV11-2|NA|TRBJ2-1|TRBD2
CASSPLAGGLGEQFF
TGTGCCAGCAGCCCGCTAGCGGGGGGGCTCGGTGAGCAGTTCTTC
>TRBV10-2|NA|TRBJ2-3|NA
CATRAILHTDTQYF
TGCGCCACTAGAGCCATCTTGCACACAGATACGCAGTATTTT
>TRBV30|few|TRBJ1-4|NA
CAWSVGSGGGKLFF
TGTGCCTGGAGTGTAGGAAGCGGGGGAGGAAAACTGTTTTTT
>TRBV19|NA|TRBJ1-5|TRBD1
CASSGTGGGQPQHF
TGTGCCAGTAGCGGAACAGGGGGCGGTCAGCCCCAGCATTTT
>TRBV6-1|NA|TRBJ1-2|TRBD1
CASRQGANYGYTF
TGTGCCAGCAGACAGGGGGCTAACTATGGCTACACCTTC
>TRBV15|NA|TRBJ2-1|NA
CATSQDRDNEQFF
TGTGCCACCAGCCAAGACAGAGACAATGAGCAGTTCTTC
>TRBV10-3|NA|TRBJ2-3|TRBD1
CAITDRSYTDTQYF
TGTGCCATCACGGACAGGAGCTACACAGATACGCAGTATTTT
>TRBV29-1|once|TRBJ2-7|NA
CSVEQGTSEQYF
TGCAGCGTTGAACAGGGAACTAGCGAGCAGTACTTC
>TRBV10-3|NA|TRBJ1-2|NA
CAISEVGNGGYTF
TGTGCCATCAGTGAGGTGGGAAATGGGGGCTACACCTTC
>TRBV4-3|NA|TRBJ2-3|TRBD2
CASSQTSGSTDTQYF
TGCGCCAGCAGCCAGACTAGCGGTAGCACAGATACGCAGTATTTT
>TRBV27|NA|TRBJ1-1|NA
CASSLTANTEAFF
TGTGCCAGCAGTTTAACGGCAAACACTGAAGCTTTCTTT
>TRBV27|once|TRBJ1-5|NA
CASSLGGLGNQPQHF
TGTGCCAGCAGTTTGGGGGGGTTGGGCAATCAGCCCCAGCATTTT
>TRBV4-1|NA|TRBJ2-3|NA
CASSQTGTPTDTQYF
TGCGCCAGCAGCCAAACCGGGACTCCCACAGATACGCAGTATTTT
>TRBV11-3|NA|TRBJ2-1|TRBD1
CASSLGRGTGLNGEQFF
TGTGCCAGCAGCTTAGGCAGAGGGACAGGCCTCAATGGCGAGCAGTTCTTC
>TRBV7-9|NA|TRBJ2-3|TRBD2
CASSLEGGLALRGATQYF
TGTGCCAGCAGCTTAGAGGGGGGACTAGCGCTCCGGGGTGCAACGCAGTATTTT
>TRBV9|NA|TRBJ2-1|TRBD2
CASSPWPRGAYNEQFF
TGTGCCAGCAGCCCCTGGCCGCGGGGGGCCTACAATGAGCAGTTCTTC
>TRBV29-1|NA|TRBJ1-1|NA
CSVGTGMGTEAFF
TGCAGCGTTGGAACAGGGATGGGAACTGAAGCTTTCTTT